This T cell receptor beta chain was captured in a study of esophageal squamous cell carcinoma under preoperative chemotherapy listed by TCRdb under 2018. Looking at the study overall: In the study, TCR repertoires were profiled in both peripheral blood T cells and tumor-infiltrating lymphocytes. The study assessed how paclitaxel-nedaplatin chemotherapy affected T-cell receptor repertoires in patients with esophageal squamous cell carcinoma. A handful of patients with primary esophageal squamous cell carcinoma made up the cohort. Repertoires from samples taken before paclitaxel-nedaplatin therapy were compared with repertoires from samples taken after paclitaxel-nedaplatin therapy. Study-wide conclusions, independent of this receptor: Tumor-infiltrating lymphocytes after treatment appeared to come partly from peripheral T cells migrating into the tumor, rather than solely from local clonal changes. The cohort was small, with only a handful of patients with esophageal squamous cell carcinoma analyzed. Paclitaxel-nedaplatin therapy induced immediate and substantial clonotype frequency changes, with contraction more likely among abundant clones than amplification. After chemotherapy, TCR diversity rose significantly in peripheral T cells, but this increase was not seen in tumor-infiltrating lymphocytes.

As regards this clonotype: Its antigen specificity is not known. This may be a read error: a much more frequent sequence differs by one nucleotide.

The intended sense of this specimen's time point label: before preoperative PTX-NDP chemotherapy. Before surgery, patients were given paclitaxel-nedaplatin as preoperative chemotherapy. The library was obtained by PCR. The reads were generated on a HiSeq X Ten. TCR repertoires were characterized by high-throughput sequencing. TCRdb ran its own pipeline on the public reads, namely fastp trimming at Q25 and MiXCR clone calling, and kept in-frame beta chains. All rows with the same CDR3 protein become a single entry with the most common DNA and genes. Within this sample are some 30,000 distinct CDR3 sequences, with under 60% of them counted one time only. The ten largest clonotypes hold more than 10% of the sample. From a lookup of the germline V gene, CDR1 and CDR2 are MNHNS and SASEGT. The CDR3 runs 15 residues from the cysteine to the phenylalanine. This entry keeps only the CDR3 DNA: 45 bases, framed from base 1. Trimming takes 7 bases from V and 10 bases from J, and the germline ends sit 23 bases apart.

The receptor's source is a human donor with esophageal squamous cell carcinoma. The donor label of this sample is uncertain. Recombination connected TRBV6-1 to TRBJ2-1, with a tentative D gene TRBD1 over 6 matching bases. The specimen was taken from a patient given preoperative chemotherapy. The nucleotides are TGTGCCAGCATTCGATTCGCAGGGGAACGTGACGAGCAGTTCTTC. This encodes CASIRFAGERDEQFF.